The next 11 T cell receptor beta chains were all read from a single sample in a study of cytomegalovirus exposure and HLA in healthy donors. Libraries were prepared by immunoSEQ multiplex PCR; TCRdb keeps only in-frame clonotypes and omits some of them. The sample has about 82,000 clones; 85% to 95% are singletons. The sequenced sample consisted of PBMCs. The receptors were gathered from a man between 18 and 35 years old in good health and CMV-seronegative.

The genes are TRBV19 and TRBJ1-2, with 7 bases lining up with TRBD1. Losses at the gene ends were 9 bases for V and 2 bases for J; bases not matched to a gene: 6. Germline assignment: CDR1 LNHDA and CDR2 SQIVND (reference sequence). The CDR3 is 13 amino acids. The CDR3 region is CASCRDSNYGYTF. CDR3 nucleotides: TGTGCCAGCTGCCGGGACAGCAACTATGGCTACACCTTC.

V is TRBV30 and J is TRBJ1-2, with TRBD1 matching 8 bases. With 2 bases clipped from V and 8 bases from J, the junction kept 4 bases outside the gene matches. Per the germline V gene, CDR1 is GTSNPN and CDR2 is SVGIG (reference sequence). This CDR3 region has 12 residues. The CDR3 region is CAWSNRGEGYTF. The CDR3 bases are TGTGCCTGGAGTAACAGGGGGGAGGGCTACACCTTC.

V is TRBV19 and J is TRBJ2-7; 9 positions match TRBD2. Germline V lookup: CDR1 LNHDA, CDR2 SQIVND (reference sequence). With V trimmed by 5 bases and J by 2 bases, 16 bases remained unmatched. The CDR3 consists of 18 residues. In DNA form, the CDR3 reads TGTGCCAGTAGTGCCTCTAGCGGGACCAAATCAGCCACCTACGAGCAGTACTTC. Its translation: CASSASSGTKSATYEQYF.

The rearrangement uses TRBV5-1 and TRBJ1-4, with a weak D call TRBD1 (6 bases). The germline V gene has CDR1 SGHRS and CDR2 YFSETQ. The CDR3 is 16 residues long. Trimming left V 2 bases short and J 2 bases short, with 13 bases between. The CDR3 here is CASSLMGGPTNEKLFF. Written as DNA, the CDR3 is TGCGCCAGCAGCTTAATGGGGGGGCCGACTAATGAAAAACTGTTTTTT. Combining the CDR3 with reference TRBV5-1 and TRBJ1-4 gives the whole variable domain KAGVTQTPRYLIKTRGQQVTLSCSPISGHRSVSWYQQTPGQGLQFLFEYFSETQRNKGNFPGRFSGRQFSNSRSEMNVSTLELGDSALYLCASSLMGGPTNEKLFFGSGTQLSVL.

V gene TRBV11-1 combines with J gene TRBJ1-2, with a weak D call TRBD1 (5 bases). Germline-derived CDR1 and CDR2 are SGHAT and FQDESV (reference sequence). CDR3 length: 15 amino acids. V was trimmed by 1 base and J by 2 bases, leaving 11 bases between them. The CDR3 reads CASSLEGYQNYGYTF. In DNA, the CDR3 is TGTGCCAGCAGCTTAGAGGGGTACCAGAACTATGGCTACACCTTC.

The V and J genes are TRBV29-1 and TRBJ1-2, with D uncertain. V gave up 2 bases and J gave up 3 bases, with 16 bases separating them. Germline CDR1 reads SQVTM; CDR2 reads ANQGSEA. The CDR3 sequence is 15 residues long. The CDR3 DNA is TGCAGCGTTGAAAATTTGTCCAGGTACTACTATGGCTACACCTTC. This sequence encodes CSVENLSRYYYGYTF.

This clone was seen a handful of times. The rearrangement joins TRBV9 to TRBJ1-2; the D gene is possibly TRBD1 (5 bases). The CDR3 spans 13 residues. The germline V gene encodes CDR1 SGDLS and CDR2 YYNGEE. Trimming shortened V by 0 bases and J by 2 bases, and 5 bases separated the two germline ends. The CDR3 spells CASSVDRNYGYTF. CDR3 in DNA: TGTGCCAGCAGCGTAGACAGGAACTATGGCTACACCTTC.

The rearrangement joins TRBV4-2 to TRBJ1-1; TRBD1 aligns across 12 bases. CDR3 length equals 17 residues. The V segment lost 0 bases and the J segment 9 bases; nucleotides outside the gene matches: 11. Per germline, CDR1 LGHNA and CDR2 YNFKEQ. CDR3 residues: CASSQESGDRGRGKAFF. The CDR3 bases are TGTGCCAGCAGCCAAGAGAGTGGGGACAGGGGGCGCGGAAAAGCTTTCTTT.

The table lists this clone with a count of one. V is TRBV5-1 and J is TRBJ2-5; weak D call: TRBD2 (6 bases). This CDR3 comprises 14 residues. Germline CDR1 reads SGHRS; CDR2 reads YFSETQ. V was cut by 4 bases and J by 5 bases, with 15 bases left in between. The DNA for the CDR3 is TGCGCCAGCAGCCCAATGGGGGGTATGGAGACCCAGTACTTC. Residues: CASSPMGGMETQYF. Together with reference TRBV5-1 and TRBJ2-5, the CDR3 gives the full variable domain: KAGVTQTPRYLIKTRGQQVTLSCSPISGHRSVSWYQQTPGQGLQFLFEYFSETQRNKGNFPGRFSGRQFSNSRSEMNVSTLELGDSALYLCASSPMGGMETQYFGPGTRLLVL.

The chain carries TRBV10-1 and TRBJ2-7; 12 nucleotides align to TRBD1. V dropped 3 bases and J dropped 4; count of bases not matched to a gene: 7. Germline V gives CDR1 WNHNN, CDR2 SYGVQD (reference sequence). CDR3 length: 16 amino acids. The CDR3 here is CASSELGTGGSYEQYF. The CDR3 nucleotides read TGCGCCAGCAGTGAATTGGGGACAGGGGGCTCTTACGAGCAGTACTTC.

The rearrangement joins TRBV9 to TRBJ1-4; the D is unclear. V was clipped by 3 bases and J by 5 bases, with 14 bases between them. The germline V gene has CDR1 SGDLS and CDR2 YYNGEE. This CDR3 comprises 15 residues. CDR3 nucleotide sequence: TGTGCCAGCAGCGCCTCCGGAGGGATAAATGAAAAACTGTTTTTT. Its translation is CASSASGGINEKLFF.